The clone carrying this TCR beta chain was counted a few times. Its specificity is not known. Given a much more abundant clone one base away, this may be a read error. The record originates from a study of T cells in Graves' hyperthyroidism and ophthalmopathy. Those with hyperthyroidism were 18 to 65 years old, newly diagnosed, and ill for under 2 months. Diagnosis relied on clinical symptoms, serum thyroxine and TRAb, thyroid ultrasound and orbital computed tomography. The PBMCs were sourced from fresh peripheral blood (more than 9 ml). The investigators amplified TCR beta CDR3 regions from RNA transcripts. HTBI primers were employed in a first-round RT-PCR of the TCR CDR3. TCRdb re-analysed the multiplex PCR reads in MiXCR, keeping a single row per CDR3 protein. The data show hundreds of thousands of distinct CDR3 sequences, around 13% seen once. CDR3 size: 13 residues. V lost 9 bases, J lost 3 bases, and 12 bases lay in between. CDR1 and CDR2 from the germline V gene are SGHAT and FQNNGV.

The study, taken as a whole, reports: Researchers report that a 13 V-J model separated ophthalmopathy from stable hyperthyroidism.

What was sequenced was blood. The chain is built from TRBV11-2 and TRBJ1-3; D unresolved. The origin of this receptor is a woman younger than 35 with Graves' hyperthyroidism. In nucleotides, the CDR3 is TGTGCCAGTGGCGGGCTTTTTGGAAACACCATATATTTT. Amino acid sequence: CASGGLFGNTIYF.